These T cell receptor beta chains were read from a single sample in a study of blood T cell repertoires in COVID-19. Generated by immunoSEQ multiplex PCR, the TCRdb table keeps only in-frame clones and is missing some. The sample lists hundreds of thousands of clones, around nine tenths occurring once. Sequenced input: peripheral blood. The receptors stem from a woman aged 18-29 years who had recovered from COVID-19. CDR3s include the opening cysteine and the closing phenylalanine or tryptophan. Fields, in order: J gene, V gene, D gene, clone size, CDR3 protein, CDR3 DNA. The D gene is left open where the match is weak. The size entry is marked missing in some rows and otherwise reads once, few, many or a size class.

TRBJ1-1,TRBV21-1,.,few,CASSTMEAFF,TGTGCCAGCAGCACAATGGAGGCTTTCTTT
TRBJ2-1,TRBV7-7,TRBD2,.,CASSQGLAGDNEQFF,TGTGCCAGCAGCCAAGGACTAGCGGGAGACAATGAGCAGTTCTTC
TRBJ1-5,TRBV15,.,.,CATSTRTGFGPQHF,TGTGCCACCAGCACGCGAACAGGGTTTGGGCCCCAGCATTTT
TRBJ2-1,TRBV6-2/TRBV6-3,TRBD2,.,CASSPALPGLAGDNEQFF,TGTGCCAGCAGCCCCGCCCTCCCTGGACTAGCGGGGGATAATGAGCAGTTCTTC
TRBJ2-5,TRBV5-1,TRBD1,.,CASSIDRGAVETQYF,TGCGCCAGCAGCATCGACAGGGGAGCGGTGGAGACCCAGTACTTC
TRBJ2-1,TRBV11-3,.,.,CASSLVAENNEQFF,TGTGCCAGCAGCTTAGTGGCGGAGAACAATGAGCAGTTCTTC
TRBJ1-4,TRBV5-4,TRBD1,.,CASSFRTGTTNEKLFF,TGTGCCAGCAGCTTCAGGACAGGGACCACTAATGAAAAACTGTTTTTT
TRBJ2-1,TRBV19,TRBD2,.,CASSPGLAKYNEQFF,TGTGCCAGTAGTCCGGGACTAGCGAAATACAATGAGCAGTTCTTC
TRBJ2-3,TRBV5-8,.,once,CASSSPGTWENTQYF,TGTGCCAGCAGCTCACCTGGAACCTGGGAGAATACGCAGTATTTT
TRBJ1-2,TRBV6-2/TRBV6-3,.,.,CASSYSRENYGYTF,TGTGCCAGCAGTTATTCGCGAGAGAACTATGGCTACACCTTC
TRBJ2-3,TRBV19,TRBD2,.,CASKTGLAGYTDTQYF,TGTGCCAGCAAAACGGGACTAGCGGGATACACAGATACGCAGTATTTT
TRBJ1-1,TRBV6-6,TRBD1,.,CASTPYANRGEAFF,TGTGCCAGCACCCCCTACGCAAACAGGGGTGAAGCTTTCTTT
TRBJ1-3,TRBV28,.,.,CAILPPGAGNTIYF,TGTGCCATCCTTCCCCCGGGGGCTGGAAACACCATATATTTT
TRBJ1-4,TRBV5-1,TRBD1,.,CASSHRGSGTNEKLFF,TGCGCCAGCAGCCACAGGGGGAGTGGAACTAATGAAAAACTGTTTTTT
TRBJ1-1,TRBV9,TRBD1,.,CASSGGQGMNTEAFF,TGTGCCAGCAGCGGGGGACAGGGGATGAACACTGAAGCTTTCTTT
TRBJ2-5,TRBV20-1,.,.,CSAGGQETQYF,TGCAGTGCAGGGGGCCAAGAGACCCAGTACTTC
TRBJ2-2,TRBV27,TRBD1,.,CASSLFTGTGANTGELFF,TGTGCCAGCAGTTTATTCACCGGGACAGGGGCGAACACCGGGGAGCTGTTTTTT
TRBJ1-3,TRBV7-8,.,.,CASSLVGNTIYF,TGTGCCAGCAGCTTAGTAGGAAACACCATATATTTT
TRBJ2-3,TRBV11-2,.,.,CASSLGLRERVTDTQYF,TGTGCCAGCAGCTTAGGCCTTAGGGAGCGGGTCACAGATACGCAGTATTTT
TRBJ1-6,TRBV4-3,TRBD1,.,CASSQWTGLLPLHF,TGCGCCAGCAGCCAATGGACAGGGCTCTTGCCCCTCCACTTT
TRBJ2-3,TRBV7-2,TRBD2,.,CASILAGGTDTQYF,TGTGCCAGCATACTAGCGGGAGGAACAGATACGCAGTATTTT
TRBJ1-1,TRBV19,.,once,CASSMTGGLNTEAFF,TGTGCCAGTAGTATGACGGGGGGACTGAACACTGAAGCTTTCTTT
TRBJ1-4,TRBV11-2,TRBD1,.,CASSLQGATNEKLFF,TGTGCCAGCAGCTTACAGGGGGCAACTAATGAAAAACTGTTTTTT
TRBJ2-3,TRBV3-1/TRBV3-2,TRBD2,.,CASSPAGLAGSSTDTQYF,TGTGCCAGCAGCCCGGCGGGACTAGCGGGCAGTAGCACAGATACGCAGTATTTT
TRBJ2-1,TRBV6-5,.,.,CASSRRYGKPGEQFF,TGTGCCAGCTCCAGGAGGTACGGTAAGCCGGGTGAGCAGTTCTTC
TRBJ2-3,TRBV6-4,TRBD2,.,CASSASGRTDTQYF,TGTGCCAGCAGTGCCAGCGGGAGGACAGATACGCAGTATTTT
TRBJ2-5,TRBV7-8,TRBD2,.,CASSLVYRLAGQETQYF,TGTGCCAGCAGCTTAGTATATAGACTAGCGGGCCAAGAGACCCAGTACTTC
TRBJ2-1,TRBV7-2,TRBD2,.,CASSGTSGSYNEQFF,TGTGCCAGCAGCGGAACTAGCGGATCCTACAATGAGCAGTTCTTC
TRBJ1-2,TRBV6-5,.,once,CASFGGFSYGYTF,TGTGCCAGCTTCGGGGGATTCTCCTATGGCTACACCTTC
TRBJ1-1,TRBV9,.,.,CASSVDPGFDTEAFF,TGTGCCAGCAGCGTAGATCCAGGCTTCGACACTGAAGCTTTCTTT
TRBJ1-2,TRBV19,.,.,CASSPNQSPRDYGYTF,TGTGCCAGTAGTCCTAATCAGAGCCCTCGGGACTATGGCTACACCTTC
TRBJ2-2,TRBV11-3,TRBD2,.,CASSLVGLSGTRTGELFF,TGTGCCAGCAGCTTAGTTGGCCTGAGCGGGACTCGGACCGGGGAGCTGTTTTTT
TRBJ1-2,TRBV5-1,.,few,CASSLRTASYGYTF,TGCGCCAGCAGCCTCCGGACAGCTAGCTATGGCTACACCTTC
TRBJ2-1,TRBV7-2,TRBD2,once,CASSRLSGDSYNEQFF,TGTGCCAGCAGCCGCCTTAGCGGGGACTCCTACAATGAGCAGTTCTTC
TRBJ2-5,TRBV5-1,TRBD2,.,CASSREGGVETQYF,TGCGCCAGCAGCAGGGAGGGAGGGGTAGAGACCCAGTACTTC
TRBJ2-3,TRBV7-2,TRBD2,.,CASSLIGTSGTDTQYF,TGTGCCAGCAGCTTAATTGGGACTAGCGGCACAGATACGCAGTATTTT
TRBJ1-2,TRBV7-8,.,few,CASSLWAGTNYGYTF,TGTGCCAGCAGCTTATGGGCGGGTACTAACTATGGCTACACCTTC
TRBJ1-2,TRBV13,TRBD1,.,CASSLRQGFRTRSYTF,TGTGCCAGCAGCTTGCGACAGGGTTTCCGAACGCGGAGCTACACCTTC
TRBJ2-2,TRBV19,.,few,CASSPAEVPGELFF,TGTGCCAGTAGTCCGGCGGAAGTTCCCGGGGAGCTGTTTTTT
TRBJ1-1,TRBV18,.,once,CASSPLRKENTEAFF,TGTGCCAGCTCCCCTCTCAGGAAAGAGAACACTGAAGCTTTCTTT
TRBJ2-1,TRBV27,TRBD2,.,CASSFVAALAGVEQFF,TGTGCCAGCAGTTTTGTTGCTGCGCTAGCGGGAGTTGAGCAGTTCTTC
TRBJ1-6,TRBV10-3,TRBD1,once,CAISSTGGKNSPLHF,TGTGCCATCAGCTCGACAGGGGGCAAGAATTCACCCCTCCACTTT
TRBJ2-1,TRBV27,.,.,CASSKERVYNEQFF,TGTGCCAGCAGTAAGGAGCGGGTATACAATGAGCAGTTCTTC
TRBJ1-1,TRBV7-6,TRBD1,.,CASSLAGDRGSNTEAFF,TGTGCCAGCAGCTTAGCCGGGGACAGGGGCTCGAACACTGAAGCTTTCTTT
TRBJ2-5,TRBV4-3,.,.,CASSQDPGVLETQYF,TGCGCCAGCAGCCAAGATCCGGGAGTCCTGGAGACCCAGTACTTC
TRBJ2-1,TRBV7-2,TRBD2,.,CASSLDISGSEEFF,TGTGCCAGCAGCTTAGATATTAGCGGGAGCGAGGAGTTCTTC
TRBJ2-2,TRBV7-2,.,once,CASSLDLAGELFF,TGTGCCAGCAGCCTAGACTTGGCCGGGGAGCTGTTTTTT
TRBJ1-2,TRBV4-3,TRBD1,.,CASSQDIGTGHGYTF,TGCGCCAGCAGCCAAGATATAGGGACAGGGCATGGCTACACCTTC
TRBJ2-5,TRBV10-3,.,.,CAISESFGRETQYF,TGTGCCATCAGTGAGTCTTTTGGGAGGGAGACCCAGTACTTC
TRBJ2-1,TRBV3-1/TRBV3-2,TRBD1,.,CASSLATGIPYNEQFF,TGTGCCAGCAGCCTAGCGACAGGGATCCCCTACAATGAGCAGTTCTTC
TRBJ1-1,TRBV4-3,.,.,CASSQEARRTEAFF,TGCGCCAGCAGCCAAGAGGCCCGTCGCACTGAAGCTTTCTTT
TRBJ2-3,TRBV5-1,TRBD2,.,CASSLNIAGGTDTQYF,TGCGCCAGCAGCTTAAACATAGCGGGAGGGACAGATACGCAGTATTTT
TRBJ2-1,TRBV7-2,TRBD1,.,CASSLEVGTGGNEQFF,TGTGCCAGCAGCTTAGAGGTTGGGACAGGGGGCAATGAGCAGTTCTTC
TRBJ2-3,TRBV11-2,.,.,CASSSRSDGDTQYF,TGTGCCAGCAGCTCGCGGTCAGACGGAGATACGCAGTATTTT
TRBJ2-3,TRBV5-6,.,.,CASSLAFRESSTDTQYF,TGTGCCAGCAGCTTGGCCTTCCGGGAGAGTAGCACAGATACGCAGTATTTT